The sequence of this T cell receptor (beta chain) was determined in a study of cytomegalovirus exposure and HLA in healthy donors. The CDR3 spans 15 residues. In germline, CDR1 is MGHRA, CDR2 YSYEKL. Trimming took 0 bases from V and 1 from J, leaving 9 bases between them. Comment on this clone: Its antigen is still unknown.

This PCR relied on a set of 60 Vbeta primers and 13 Jbeta primers. The assay was immunoSEQ multiplex PCR, and TCRdb's table has in-frame clones only and misses some. The sample contains over 100,000 clones, approximately 71% of which appear only once. Study-wide results and limits: Segments of the TCR beta V type were, in most cases, productive about 87% or about 30% of the time in an earlier analysis. One later analysis reportedly identified an Asian-associated ancestry cluster that showed fewer N-insertions than the 666-donor mean. Researchers reported that three CMV-associated chains were confirmed in vitro as CMV antigen-specific.

The chain has TRBV4-1 and TRBJ1-1; D is undetermined. The sample taken for sequencing was PBMCs. This clonotype originated in a woman aged 70-85 years in good health and CMV-seropositive. DNA for the CDR3: TGCGCCAGCAGCCAAGATCGGAGCACGAACACTGAAGCTTTCTTT. Translated: CASSQDRSTNTEAFF.